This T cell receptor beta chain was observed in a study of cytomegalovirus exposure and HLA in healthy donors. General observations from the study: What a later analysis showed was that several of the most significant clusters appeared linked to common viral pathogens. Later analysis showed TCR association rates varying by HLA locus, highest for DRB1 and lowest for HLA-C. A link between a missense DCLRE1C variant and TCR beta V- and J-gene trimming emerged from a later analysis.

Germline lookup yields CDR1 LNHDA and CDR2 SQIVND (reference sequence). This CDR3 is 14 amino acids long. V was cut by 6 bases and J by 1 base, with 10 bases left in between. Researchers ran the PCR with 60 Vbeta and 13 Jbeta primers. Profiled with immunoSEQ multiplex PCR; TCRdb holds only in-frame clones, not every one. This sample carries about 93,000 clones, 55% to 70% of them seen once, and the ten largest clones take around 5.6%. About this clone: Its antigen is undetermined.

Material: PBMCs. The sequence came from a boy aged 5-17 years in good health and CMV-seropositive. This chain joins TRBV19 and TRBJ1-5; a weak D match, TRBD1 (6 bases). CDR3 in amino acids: CASSFQGSNQPQHF. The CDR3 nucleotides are TGTGCCAGTAGCTTCCAGGGGAGCAATCAGCCCCAGCATTTT.